This is a list of T cell receptor beta chains from one sample in a study of T cells in Graves' hyperthyroidism and ophthalmopathy. TCRdb re-called the multiplex PCR reads with MiXCR, one entry per CDR3 protein. Of about 640,000 distinct CDR3 sequences detected, around 21% appear once; the ten largest clones hold roughly 30%. Sequenced: blood. The receptor source for this set is a man aged 25 to 40 with Graves' ophthalmopathy. The CDR3 runs from the conserved cysteine through the conserved F or W. Fields, in order: J gene, V gene, D gene, clone size, CDR3 protein, CDR3 DNA. A D gene is named only where the DNA matches it firmly. Not every row has a clone size; where given, it reads once, few, many or a size class.

>TRBJ2-1|TRBV7-7|TRBD2|NA
CASSLKGLAGYNEQFF
TGTGCTAGCAGCCTAAAGGGACTAGCGGGTTACAATGAGCAGTTCTTC
>TRBJ2-7|TRBV20-1|NA|NA
CSARDTWGSYEQYF
TGCAGTGCTAGAGACACGTGGGGCTCCTACGAGCAGTACTTC
>TRBJ2-2|TRBV6-1|NA|NA
CASSERLATGELFF
TGTGCCAGCAGTGAACGGCTAGCCACCGGGGAGCTGTTTTTT
>TRBJ2-2|TRBV6-1|NA|NA
CASSGQGGTGELFF
TGTGCCAGCAGTGGACAGGGAGGCACCGGGGAGCTGTTTTTT
>TRBJ2-7|TRBV12-3/TRBV12-4|TRBD1|NA
CASSPTPGTGGYEQYF
TGTGCCAGCAGTCCAACCCCCGGGACAGGGGGTTACGAGCAGTACTTC
>TRBJ1-2|TRBV20-1|TRBD1|NA
CSVPQGSYGYTF
TGCAGTGTCCCACAGGGGAGCTATGGCTACACCTTC
>TRBJ2-1|TRBV24-1|TRBD2|NA
CATSGSGSPDEQFF
TGTGCCACCAGTGGTAGCGGGAGTCCCGATGAGCAGTTCTTC
>TRBJ2-1|TRBV18|TRBD2|NA
CASSPASGRITYNEQFF
TGTGCCAGCTCACCGGCTAGCGGGAGGATTACCTACAATGAGCAGTTCTTC
>TRBJ2-4|TRBV30|NA|few
CACRGASSPRNIQYF
TGTGCCTGCCGGGGGGCTAGTTCCCCCCGGAACATTCAGTACTTC
>TRBJ2-5|TRBV20-1|TRBD2|many
CSASYGRETQYF
TGCAGTGCTAGTTACGGGAGGGAGACCCAGTACTTC
>TRBJ2-2|TRBV25-1|NA|few
CASSDGGVVTGELFF
TGTGCCAGCAGTGATGGGGGCGTCGTCACCGGGGAGCTGTTTTTT
>TRBJ1-5|TRBV4-3|TRBD1|few
CASSQAPARGHQPQHF
TGCGCCAGCAGCCAAGCTCCTGCCAGGGGGCATCAGCCCCAGCATTTT
>TRBJ2-4|TRBV7-9|TRBD2|NA
CASSLPGTSEIAGNIQYF
TGTGCCAGCAGCTTACCTGGGACTAGCGAGATAGCGGGAAACATTCAGTACTTC
>TRBJ2-3|TRBV27|TRBD1|many
CASSQTGWADTQYF
TGTGCCAGCAGTCAGACAGGGTGGGCAGATACGCAGTATTTT
>TRBJ2-1|TRBV5-5|NA|few
CASSLGPPGVNEQFF
TGTGCCAGCAGCTTGGGGCCCCCCGGGGTCAATGAGCAGTTCTTC
>TRBJ2-1|TRBV7-2|TRBD2|NA
CAGSLASGSYNEQFF
TGTGCCGGCAGCTTAGCTAGCGGGAGCTACAATGAGCAGTTCTTC
>TRBJ2-1|TRBV25-1|TRBD2|NA
CASSESRGGNEQFF
TGTGCCAGCAGTGAATCTCGCGGGGGCAATGAGCAGTTCTTC
>TRBJ2-7|TRBV27|TRBD2|few
CASSPLSGTSGRAGEYEQYF
TGTGCCAGCAGTCCTCTCTCCGGGACTAGCGGGAGGGCCGGGGAGTACGAGCAGTACTTC
>TRBJ2-2|TRBV7-9|NA|few
CASSLVHTGELFF
TGTGCCAGCAGCTTAGTCCACACCGGGGAGCTGTTTTTT
>TRBJ1-5|TRBV6-2/TRBV6-3|NA|many
CASSYGDWSNQPQHF
TGTGCCAGCAGTTACGGTGATTGGAGCAATCAGCCCCAGCATTTT
>TRBJ2-1|TRBV12-3/TRBV12-4|TRBD2|many
CASGVGLDLDEQFF
TGTGCCAGCGGTGTCGGACTAGACCTCGATGAGCAGTTCTTC
>TRBJ2-2|TRBV2|NA|NA
CASSLQVTGELFF
TGTGCCAGCAGTCTACAGGTGACCGGGGAGCTGTTTTTT
>TRBJ2-1|TRBV3-1|TRBD2|few
CASSQPSGMGQFF
TGTGCCAGCAGCCAACCTAGCGGGATGGGGCAGTTCTTC